Reported below is one T cell receptor beta chain. The specificity of this receptor is unknown. Nothing much larger sits one base from this clone, and base qualities are not available. Separate from the roughly 650-subject first cohort, the validation cohort of over 90 subjects was the group to which the donors belonged. Libraries came from the immunoSEQ multiplex PCR assay. The authors' analysis ran thus. A statistical classification framework was built to diagnose cytomegalovirus status from the catalog of TCR beta chain sequences. TCRdb holds this immuneACCESS table with in-frame rearrangements only. Some clones are missing; in checked studies, unresolved V genes explain under half, and the rest has no known cause. V and J calls plus clone size are reproduced from that table; the DNA served to infer D and trimming. This sample is represented by about 310,000 clones; 88% of them were singletons. The top ten clonotypes cover approximately 0.9% of the sample.

The sample originates from a study of cytomegalovirus exposure and HLA in healthy donors (dated by TCRdb to 2017 to 2019). With regard to the full study: According to a later analysis, the 120 validation repertoires were produced on the same platform as the roughly 600 repertoires of the first cohort. Along with the approximately 700-subject first cohort, a separate validation cohort of over a hundred different subjects was used. The study aimed to test whether cataloging public T cell receptors could reveal signatures of past pathogen exposure. To predict cytomegalovirus infection status, the study brought together high-throughput TCR immunosequencing, statistical association of individual TCRs with disease status, and machine learning.

Study-level results and caveats: According to the authors, the approach could potentially be generalized to other disease states and immunological phenotypes. A total of 150 or so TCR beta chains were listed by the study as associated with cytomegalovirus. Of the cluster scores, roughly 95% were above 0 in a later analysis, which found that TCRs clustered in the first cohort also tended to co-occur in the 120 or so validation repertoires. Cytomegalovirus status was reported to be diagnosed by the classifier with high specificity and sensitivity in both the original and validation cohorts. All 130 or so repertoires were used to score co-occurrence in the validation cohort in a later analysis, because that analysis had no HLA typing for the cohort. While some public TCRs were present in many individuals, most TCR sequences turned up only very rarely across donors. In vitro tests confirmed that a few of the cytomegalovirus-associated TCR beta chains recognize cytomegalovirus antigens.

This receptor was taken from a man aged 25 to 40 in good health and CMV-seronegative. Specimen: PBMCs.

The CDR3 is CASSLGGGEGYQPQHF. The DNA reads TGTGCCAGCAGTTTGGGAGGGGGTGAGGGGTATCAGCCCCAGCATTTT. This sequence uses TRBV6-5 and TRBJ1-5, with TRBD1 as a weak D call on 6 bases. In the germline V gene, CDR1 corresponds to MNHEY and CDR2 to SVGAGI. There are 16 amino acids in the CDR3, from cysteine to phenylalanine inclusive. Left in the record is the CDR3 DNA by itself, 48 bases read in frame from the first base. The trim is 4 bases for V and 5 bases for J, with a gap of 18 bases between the germline ends.